This T cell receptor (beta chain) is from a study of TIL therapy for anti-PD-1-resistant metastatic lung cancer. Overall study: Tumors carried a median around 1.4 non-synonymous mutations per megabase.

Time point: pre-treatment sample, taken before nivolumab and TIL therapy. The libraries were made with immunoSEQ v3. The repertoire was sequenced with immunoSEQ multiplex PCR; TCRdb's copy has only in-frame clones and lacks some. The sample has some 43,000 clones; 79% are singletons. CDR1 SGDLS and CDR2 YYNGEE come from the germline V gene. The ends lost 4 bases at V and 2 bases at J; junction bases unmatched: 9. The CDR3 has 17 residues. The specimen comprised blood, sampled at baseline. The V and J genes are TRBV9 and TRBJ2-1, with TRBD2 matching over 10 bases. The TCR was taken from a man in his 70s with non-small cell lung cancer. The CDR3 nucleotides are TGTGCCAGCAGCCAAGCTGAAGCGGGAGGGCCCTACAATGAGCAGTTCTTC. This gives the protein CASSQAEAGGPYNEQFF.